Presented here are 23 T cell receptor beta chains from one specimen sequenced in a study of blood T cell repertoires in COVID-19. Libraries were prepared by immunoSEQ multiplex PCR; TCRdb keeps only in-frame clonotypes and omits some of them. The repertoire holds around 150,000 clones, with 60% to 85% as singletons. The specimen sequenced was peripheral blood. The source is a man in his fifties or sixties with acute or convalescent COVID-19.

This chain joins TRBV6-1 and TRBJ1-2; 8 nucleotides align to TRBD1. This CDR3 has 15 residues. V gave up 2 bases and J gave up 6 bases; unmatched junction bases: 8. Germline loops: CDR1 MNHNS, CDR2 SASEGT. The CDR3 protein is CASSERAGGADGYTF. CDR3 coding DNA: TGTGCCAGCAGTGAAAGGGCAGGGGGCGCGGATGGCTACACCTTC.

The chain joins TRBV27 to TRBJ2-7, with D maybe TRBD2 (5 bases). With 7 bases removed from V and 6 bases from J, the gap between germline ends came to 25 bases. The CDR3 is 16 residues long. Germline-derived CDR1 and CDR2 are MNHEY and SMNVEV (reference sequence). In nucleotides, the CDR3 is TGTGCCAGCAATTCCAAAGGAGGACGTCGTTCCCTCGAGCAGTACGTC. It specifies CASNSKGGRRSLEQYV.

The chain recombines TRBV19 with TRBJ1-5; the match to TRBD1 covers 7 bases. CDR1 and CDR2 (germline): LNHDA, SQIVND (reference sequence). The V gene end was trimmed by 5 bases and the J gene end by 0 bases; junction bases not matched to a gene: 4. The CDR3 is made up of 15 amino acids. In DNA, the CDR3 is TGTGCCAGTAGTGACAGGGCTCATAGCAATCAGCCCCAGCATTTT. This translates into CASSDRAHSNQPQHF. The variable domain in full, completed from reference TRBV19 and TRBJ1-5, reads DGGITQSPKYLFRKEGQNVTLSCEQNLNHDAMYWYRQDPGQGLRLIYYSQIVNDFQKGDIAEGYSVSREKKESFPLTVTSAQKNPTAFYLCASSDRAHSNQPQHFGDGTRLSIL.

The rearrangement joins TRBV11-2 to TRBJ1-5; tentatively, D is TRBD1 (6 bases). V was pared by 5 bases and J by 3 bases, with 14 bases between. The CDR3 totals 15 residues. Germline CDR1 SGHAT, CDR2 FQNNGV. For the CDR3, the DNA is TGTGCCAGCAGCCTAAGGACAGACTTCAATCAGCCCCAGCATTTT. Translated: CASSLRTDFNQPQHF.

The chain couples TRBV5-1 to TRBJ2-7, with TRBD1 as a possible D gene (5 bases). Trimming took 0 bases from V and 4 from J, leaving 11 bases between them. The CDR3 covers 14 residues. The germline gives CDR1 SGHRS, CDR2 YFSETQ. Written as DNA, the CDR3 is TGCGCCAGCAGCTTGGCTGCAGGGCCGTACGAGCAGTACGTC. It yields the protein CASSLAAGPYEQYV.

The chain recombines TRBV5-1 with TRBJ1-3; TRBD1 is a possible D gene (6 bases). Germline V gene sequence: CDR1 SGHRS, CDR2 YFSETQ. This CDR3 comprises 18 residues. Trimming pared 0 bases from V and 2 bases from J, leaving 18 bases between. The CDR3 DNA sequence: TGCGCCAGCAGCTTGGTCCCAGGGGACCTCGGGGCTGGAAACACCATATATTTT. This gives the protein CASSLVPGDLGAGNTIYF.

The chain couples TRBV19 to TRBJ2-3, with TRBD1 identical over 10 bases. Germline V gene sequence: CDR1 LNHDA, CDR2 SQIVND (reference sequence). V dropped 7 bases and J dropped 4; count of bases not matched to a gene: 8. The CDR3 loop spans 15 amino acids. The CDR3 is CASKTRTGGPDTQYF. The CDR3 coding sequence is TGTGCCAGTAAGACGCGGACAGGGGGACCAGATACGCAGTATTTT.

There are a few counts of this clone. The genes are TRBV19 and TRBJ2-2; TRBD1 is a possible D gene (5 bases). V shed 9 bases and J shed 2 bases, with 13 bases lying between them. The CDR3 spans 14 residues. CDR1 is LNHDA, CDR2 SQIVND, per germline (reference sequence). The CDR3, as DNA: TGTGCCAGCCGAGACAGAACCAACACCGGGGAGCTGTTTTTT. Translation: CASRDRTNTGELFF.

The genes are TRBV10-3 and TRBJ2-7, with TRBD2 matching 8 bases. J was trimmed by 3 bases and V by 3 bases; bases with no gene match: 10. The CDR3 sequence is 16 residues long. Germline V gene data show CDR1 as ENHRY and CDR2 as SYGVKD. The DNA of the CDR3 is TGTGCCATCAGTGACCCCGGGAAGCGGGGGTACTACGAGCAGTACTTC. Amino acid sequence: CAISDPGKRGYYEQYF.

This chain links TRBV27 with TRBJ2-3; 7 bases map to TRBD1. The CDR3 is 14 amino acids. Germline CDR1 is MNHEY and CDR2 is SMNVEV (reference sequence). The V gene end was trimmed by 1 base and the J gene end by 4 bases; junction bases not matched to a gene: 2. CDR3 sequence: CASSLWDRPDTQYF. The CDR3 coding sequence is TGTGCCAGCAGTTTATGGGACAGACCAGATACGCAGTATTTT.

DNA of the CDR3: TGTGCCACCAGCAGAGATACCCAGGCGAACTATGGCTACACCTTC. It encodes CATSRDTQANYGYTF. This chain links TRBV15 with TRBJ1-2; no reliable D call. The V end was cut by 0 bases, the J end by 2 bases, with 10 bases between. This CDR3 region has 15 residues. Germline values: CDR1 LNHNV, CDR2 YYDKDF (reference sequence).

The rearrangement links TRBV19 to TRBJ1-5, with 9 bases matching TRBD1. Trimming cost V 6 bases and J 7 bases; bases outside gene matches: 4. The CDR3 length is 13 residues. Germline CDR1 and CDR2: LNHDA and SQIVND (reference sequence). DNA for the CDR3: TGTGCCAGTAGCGGACAGGGGCAACAGCCCCAGCATTTT. It is translated as CASSGQGQQPQHF.

The chain uses TRBV2 and TRBJ2-7; 10 bases are a match to TRBD2. The CDR3 length is 15 residues. Germline assignment: CDR1 SNHLY and CDR2 FYNNEI. With 3 bases clipped from V and 3 bases from J, the junction kept 5 bases outside the gene matches. CDR3 nucleotides: TGTGCCAGCAGTGAGGGGATAGCGGGGGGCTACGAGCAGTACTTC. Residues: CASSEGIAGGYEQYF.

The sample holds one count of this clone. CDR3 amino acids: CASSAALAPSYNEQFF. As DNA, the CDR3 is TGTGCCAGCAGCGCTGCCCTAGCGCCCTCCTACAATGAGCAGTTCTTC. The J gene is TRBJ2-1, the V gene TRBV7-6, with D possibly matching TRBD2 (6 bases). Germline V gene sequence: CDR1 SGHVS, CDR2 FNYEAQ. This CDR3 has 16 amino acids. Trimming stripped 5 bases from V and 0 bases from J, with 14 bases between. Together with reference TRBV7-6 and TRBJ2-1, the CDR3 gives the full variable domain: GAGVSQSPRYKVTKRGQDVALRCDPISGHVSLYWYRQALGQGPEFLTYFNYEAQQDKSGLPNDRFSAERPEGSISTLTIQRTEQRDSAMYRCASSAALAPSYNEQFFGPGTRLTVL.

The rearrangement links TRBV6-6 to TRBJ1-1; weak D call: TRBD1 (5 bases). Germline CDR1 and CDR2: MNHNY and SVGAGI (reference sequence). This CDR3 region has 13 residues. The V end was cut by 6 bases, the J end by 1 base, with 9 bases between. CDR3 region: CASSWGGNTEAFF. The DNA for the CDR3 is TGTGCCAGCAGCTGGGGGGGGAACACTGAAGCTTTCTTT.

This chain connects TRBV18 to TRBJ2-2, with TRBD2 matching 7 bases. The length of the CDR3 is 14 residues. Germline CDR1 reads KGHSH; CDR2 reads LQKENI. V shed 5 bases and J 1 base; nucleotides not matched to a gene: 1. The CDR3 loop is CASSSSGNTGELFF. Written as DNA, the CDR3 is TGTGCCAGCTCATCTAGCGGGAACACCGGGGAGCTGTTTTTT.

V and J are TRBV20-1 and TRBJ1-1; no firm D call. CDR1 DFQATT and CDR2 SNEGSKA come from the germline V gene (reference sequence). This CDR3 comprises 9 residues. This CDR3 reads CSYLYEAFF. CDR3 sequence (DNA): TGCAGCTACCTATATGAAGCTTTCTTT.

The V call is TRBV7-2, the J call TRBJ1-2; D not certain. CDR1 is SGHTA and CDR2 is FQGNSA in the germline V gene. CDR3 length: 16 residues. With 4 bases removed from V and 0 bases from J, the gap between germline ends came to 15 bases. CDR3 residues: CASSSLVRVTNYGYTF. The DNA of the CDR3 is TGTGCCAGCAGCTCCCTTGTGAGAGTCACTAACTATGGCTACACCTTC.

This chain connects TRBV9 to TRBJ2-1, with D perhaps TRBD2 (6 bases). V dropped 1 base and J dropped 7 bases, with 15 bases sitting between them. The V gene's germline CDR1 is SGDLS and CDR2 YYNGEE. This CDR3 is built from 15 residues. The CDR3: CASSVSANGGNEQFF. CDR3 coding DNA: TGTGCCAGCAGCGTAAGCGCAAATGGGGGGAATGAGCAGTTCTTC.

The V and J genes are TRBV3-1 (or the pseudogene TRBV3-2) and TRBJ2-6, with 8 bases that match TRBD2. The V and J ends lost 6 bases and 0 bases, in that order; junction bases with no gene match: 10. Germline loops: CDR1 LGHDT, CDR2 YNNKEL (reference sequence). CDR3 length equals 18 residues. CDR3 DNA sequence: TGTGCCAGCAGAACCAGCGGGGGATATCTCTCTGGGGCCAACGTCCTGACTTTC. It yields the protein CASRTSGGYLSGANVLTF.

This chain joins TRBV7-6 and TRBJ1-4; D not resolved. The V gene's germline CDR1 is SGHVS and CDR2 FNYEAQ. CDR3 length equals 15 residues. V was trimmed by 5 bases and J by 4 bases, leaving 14 bases between them. CDR3 in amino acids: CASSQRFGDNEKLFF. The CDR3 DNA is TGTGCCAGCAGCCAAAGATTCGGGGATAATGAAAAACTGTTTTTT.

This clone was seen only once. The J gene is TRBJ2-1, the V gene TRBV5-6; 7 nucleotides align to TRBD1. The V and J ends lost 3 bases and 0 bases, in that order; junction bases with no gene match: 3. Germline CDR1 reads SGHDT; CDR2 reads YYEEEE. The CDR3 is made up of 15 amino acids. The DNA of the CDR3 is TGTGCCAGCAGCTCCTCAGGGGGCTCCTACAATGAGCAGTTCTTC. It specifies CASSSSGGSYNEQFF.

In nucleotides, the CDR3 is TGTGCCAGCAGCCAAGTGGGGTCGAGCGGGGGGGCCTCGTCCTACAATGAGCAGTTCTTC. This codes for CASSQVGSSGGASSYNEQFF. This rearrangement joins TRBV4-2 to TRBJ2-1, with 10 bases fitting TRBD2. The length of the CDR3 is 20 residues. Germline loops: CDR1 LGHNA, CDR2 YNFKEQ. The J segment lost 1 base and the V segment lost 1 base, leaving 13 bases of the junction unmatched.